These 7 T cell receptor beta chains were all obtained from the same sample, sequenced in a study of breast tumors, draining lymph nodes, adjacent tissues (TCRdb year 2016). Receptors were amplified or captured by multiplex PCR. The sequencer was an Illumina HiSeq 2000. Clones were called with MiXCR by TCRdb after fastp trimmed the public reads at Q25, and only in-frame beta chains were retained. Records with the same CDR3 protein are collapsed into one entry carrying the most frequent genes and DNA. The sample table shows 45,000 to 60,000 distinct CDR3 sequences, and roughly 24% are seen once. 8% of the sample belongs to the ten largest clones. Material for sequencing was breast tumor tissue. These receptors were collected from a female donor with breast cancer. Some clones in this sample may be carry-over from other donors' samples.

This clonotype was seen more than once but under ten times. The chain employs TRBV20-1 and TRBJ2-1; possibly TRBD2 for D (6 bases). The V and J ends lost 3 bases and 5 bases respectively, with 17 bases between them. The CDR3 runs 15 residues. Germline CDR1 DFQATT, CDR2 SNEGSKA (reference sequence). The CDR3 protein is CSASLPLARNNEQFF. CDR3 coding DNA: TGCAGTGCTAGTCTCCCCCTAGCGAGAAACAATGAGCAGTTCTTC.

This clonotype was detected a few times. This chain links TRBV6-6 with TRBJ2-4; 12 nucleotides align to TRBD2. This CDR3 spans 18 amino acids. V lost 6 bases to trimming and J lost 1 base; unmatched junction nucleotides: 10. Germline CDR1 MNHNY, CDR2 SVGAGI (reference sequence). The CDR3 nucleotides read TGTGCCAGCAGGTCCGACGATGGACTAGCGGGGGCCAAAAACATTCAGTACTTC. Its protein product is CASRSDDGLAGAKNIQYF.

This clonotype has at least ten counts. The chain uses TRBV7-3 and TRBJ2-3; TRBD1 aligns across 10 bases. After removal of 2 bases from V and 4 bases from J, the junction contained 0 bases not matched to a gene. The CDR3 extends over 14 amino acids. Germline loops: CDR1 SGHTA, CDR2 FQGTGA. CDR3 amino acids: CASSLGQGADTQYF. The CDR3 region has the DNA TGTGCCAGCAGCTTAGGACAGGGGGCAGATACGCAGTATTTT.

This clonotype was detected many times. This chain uses TRBV4-1 with TRBJ2-5; 13 bases agree with TRBD2. Germline values: CDR1 MGHRA, CDR2 YSYEKL. After removal of 4 bases from V and 5 bases from J, the junction contained 7 bases not matched to a gene. CDR3 length equals 16 residues. CDR3 loop: CASSLTGTSGKETQYF. CDR3 DNA sequence: TGCGCCAGCAGCCTTACCGGGACTAGCGGGAAGGAGACCCAGTACTTC.

V usage is TRBV24-1 and J usage is TRBJ2-4; the D call may be TRBD1 or TRBD2 (6 bases each). The CDR3 is 14 residues long. Germline CDR1 KGHDR, CDR2 SFDVKD. Trimming took 4 bases from V and 6 from J, leaving 12 bases between them. The CDR3 sequence: CATSDSGAGNIQYF. The CDR3 region has the DNA TGTGCCACCAGTGACTCGGGGGCGGGAAACATTCAGTACTTC.

The table lists this clonotype with many counts. The chain joins TRBV30 to TRBJ2-2; D uncertain. V was cut by 3 bases and J by 6 bases, with 11 bases left in between. In germline, CDR1 is GTSNPN, CDR2 SVGIG (reference sequence). This CDR3 has 13 amino acids. CDR3 region: CAWRSRIAGELFF. DNA of the CDR3: TGTGCCTGGAGGTCGAGGATCGCCGGGGAGCTGTTTTTT.

By proportion, this clonotype is medium-sized. The chain links TRBV5-1 to TRBJ1-4; the D is unclear. CDR1 is SGHRS, CDR2 YFSETQ, per germline. V lost 0 bases to trimming and J lost 4 bases, with 10 bases between them. This CDR3 is built from 15 residues. Here the CDR3 reads CASSLESGDNEKLFF. The CDR3 nucleotides are TGCGCCAGCAGCTTGGAGAGTGGGGATAATGAAAAACTGTTTTTT.